This entry describes one TCR beta chain. The authors' processing: Counts of nucleated cells, estimated from reference gene primer amplification, were obtained. Some clones are missing from TCRdb's copy, which holds only in-frame ones; the method was immunoSEQ multiplex PCR. V and J calls and clone size come straight from that table; D and trimming were deduced from the DNA. This table holds approximately 230,000 clones, about 88% found once. The data are from a study of blood T cell repertoires in COVID-19. Turning to the study itself: The samples span acute and convalescent COVID-19 from the United States, Italy and Spain. PBMCs, B-cell-depleted T cells, or T cells provided the cDNA or gDNA that made up the material.

Germline CDR1 LGHNA, CDR2 YSLEER. The ends lost 0 bases at V and 0 bases at J; junction bases unmatched: 14. CDR3 size: 21 residues. The receptor was derived from a woman between 35 and 50 years old who had recovered from COVID-19. The V gene is TRBV4-3, the J gene TRBJ2-3; 11 bases map to TRBD2. The sequenced sample was peripheral blood. The chain's CDR3 is CASSQDINLAGGLASTDTQYF. DNA for the CDR3: TGCGCCAGCAGCCAAGATATTAATCTAGCGGGGGGCCTGGCTAGCACAGATACGCAGTATTTT.